This T cell receptor beta chain was obtained from a study of T cell responses to AZD1222 COVID-19 vaccine listed by TCRdb under 2021. Study-level background: TCR sequencing covered roughly 230 trial participants: 200 to 220 given two doses of AZD1222 and around 26 given two doses of MenACWY control vaccine. Enrollment into the trials was organized by age into subgroups of 18-55, 56-69 and 70-plus years, and those subgroups contained roughly 160, 29 and 62 TCR-sequenced participants, respectively.

A note on this clone: Its specific antigen is unknown. Base qualities are not recorded, but no much larger clone differs from it by a single base.

The germline V gene provides CDR1 SGHVS and CDR2 FNYEAQ. The junction carries 18 bases between V and J, which are trimmed by 5 bases and 2 bases respectively. There are 17 amino acids in the CDR3, from cysteine to phenylalanine inclusive. The sequence is cut down to CDR3 DNA, 51 bases in frame from base 1. The sample's time point, from its label and the paper: about 28 days (+/-7) after the second vaccine dose. AZD1222 recipients with second doses at about 4 weeks or about 12 weeks were pooled, because spike-specific TCR depth and breadth did not differ between schedules. Vaccinee samples came from UK trials COV001 and COV002, including a single-blind randomized controlled phase 2/3 trial of AZD1222 (ChAdOx1 nCoV-19) in healthy adults. Trial participant PBMC samples were collected at day 0 and day 28 after the second dose for TCRbeta chain sequencing. Findings and caveats that apply to the study as a whole: Epitopes outside the regions mutated in the B.1.351 and B.1.1.7 variants were reportedly recognized by nearly half of the unique spike-specific TCRs. Participants were mostly white British and included more females than males, and it was suggested by the authors that clonal diversity may have been underestimated. The 56-69-year group was small, and its depth increase did not reach significance, likely because of low power. No day 14 peak-response samples were available, so repertoires were characterized only after the peak T cell response. A significant rise in spike-specific TCR breadth and depth was observed after two AZD1222 doses relative to day 0 and relative to MenACWY recipients. Only five to seven AZD1222 recipients were SARS-CoV-2 seropositive at baseline, limiting conclusions about previously exposed vaccinees. The whole spike protein was spanned by vaccine-associated CD4 TCRs, and dominant responses were seen in regions 160-218 and 743-854.

The CDR3 regions of human TCRbeta chains were subjected to immunosequencing. The paper's data handling went like this. Repertoire TCRs were matched against a reference library of SARS-CoV-2-specific TCRs generated with the MIRA antigen-specificity platform. Breadth was defined as the fraction of unique TCRs that were SARS-CoV-2-associated, and depth was defined as the fraction of total T cells that were SARS-CoV-2-associated. Using the MIRA data, every spike-specific TCR was mapped to the spike region that the TCR reacted to and assigned to either a CD4 or a CD8 class. Log10-transformed breadth and depth values were compared by one-way ANOVA with Sidak's multiple comparisons tests. This immuneACCESS table, as held by TCRdb, lists in-frame sequences with V and J called but not all clones. Of the missing ones, under half trace to an unresolved V gene in checked studies; the others have no known cause. V, J and clone size reflect that table, while D and trimming were determined from the DNA. For this sample there are approximately 150,000 clones; about 86% appear just once. Of the sample, about 5% falls within the top ten clones.

Recombination connected TRBV7-6 to TRBJ2-2, with the D gene tentatively TRBD1 or TRBD2, based on 5 matching bases in each. The receptor was derived from an adult who received the AZD1222 COVID-19 vaccine. The sample consisted of peripheral blood, taken 28 days after the second AZD1222 dose. The CDR3 region reads CASSPRGGAFNTGELFF. The nucleotide sequence reads as follows: TGTGCCAGCAGCCCCCGGGGTGGGGCCTTTAACACCGGGGAGCTGTTTTTT.